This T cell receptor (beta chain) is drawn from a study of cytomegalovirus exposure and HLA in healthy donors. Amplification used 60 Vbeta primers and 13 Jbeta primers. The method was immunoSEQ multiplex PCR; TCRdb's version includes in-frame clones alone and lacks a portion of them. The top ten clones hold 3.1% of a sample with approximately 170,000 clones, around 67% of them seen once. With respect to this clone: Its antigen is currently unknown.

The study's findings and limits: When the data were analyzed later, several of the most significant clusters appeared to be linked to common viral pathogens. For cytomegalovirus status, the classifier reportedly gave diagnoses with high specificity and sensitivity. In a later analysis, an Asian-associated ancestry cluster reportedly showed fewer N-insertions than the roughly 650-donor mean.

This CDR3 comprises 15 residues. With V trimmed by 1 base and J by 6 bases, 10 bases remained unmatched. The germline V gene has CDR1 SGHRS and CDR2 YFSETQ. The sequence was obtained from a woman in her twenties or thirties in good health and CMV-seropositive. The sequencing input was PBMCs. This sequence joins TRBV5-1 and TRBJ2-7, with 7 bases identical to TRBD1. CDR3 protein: CASSLTPDRFGEQYF. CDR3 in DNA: TGCGCCAGCAGCTTGACCCCGGACAGGTTCGGCGAGCAGTACTTC.